One T cell receptor delta chain is described in this entry. What it recognizes is unknown. This entry comes from a study of Vδ1+ human thymocytes. Study-wide results and limits: Highly polyclonal TRG and TRD repertoires with Gaussian CDR3 length distributions appeared in thymus.

Germline CDR1 and CDR2: TSWWSYY and QGS. Trimming shortened V by 1 base and J by 4 bases, and 16 bases separated the two germline ends. The CDR3 is made up of 16 amino acids. RNA was extracted from the cells and then reverse transcribed. Multiplex PCR used pooled V-gene forward primers and a constant-region reverse primer to amplify CDR3s. TCRdb called clones anew from the multiplex PCR reads with CATT. The sample has around 76,000 delta-chain clones; approximately 30% are singletons. The source is a boy under three years old who had congenital heart surgery. Input material: Vdelta1+ gamma-delta thymocytes from the thymus. The subset is: FACS-sorted CD3+ TCRalphabeta- TCRVdelta1+ TCRVdelta2- thymocytes. This rearrangement joins TRDV1 to TRDJ1; weak D call: TRDD2 (6 bases). CDR3 loop: CALGERSYNRRDKLIF. In nucleotides, the CDR3 is TGTGCTCTTGGGGAACGGTCCTACAATCGTCGCGATAAACTCATCTTT.